The 13 T cell receptor beta chains presented below share a single source sample, sequenced in a study of blood T cell repertoires in COVID-19. The table came from immunoSEQ multiplex PCR; TCRdb's copy has only in-frame clones and leaves some out. Here the sample spans fewer than 700,000 clones, approximately 91% being singletons. Sequenced sample: peripheral blood. The receptors stem from a woman in her forties or fifties with COVID-19, enrolled during active disease.

In this sample, this clone turned up a few times. J is TRBJ1-5 and V is TRBV27; possible D gene TRBD1, 5 bases. Deletions cut 8 bases from V and 5 bases from J, with 16 bases between. This CDR3 has 14 residues. Germline CDR1 reads MNHEY; CDR2 reads SMNVEV (reference sequence). The CDR3 DNA is TGTGCCAGCGCCCTGGGAGGGGACGATCAGCCCCAGCATTTT. Translation gives CASALGGDDQPQHF.

This clone was picked up a small number of times. The rearrangement links TRBV18 to TRBJ1-4; 7 nucleotides agree with TRBD1. Germline V gene data show CDR1 as KGHSH and CDR2 as LQKENI. This CDR3 is built from 14 residues. V lost 3 bases to trimming and J lost 2 bases; unmatched junction nucleotides: 0. CDR3 amino acids: CASSPTGTNEKLFF. The CDR3 DNA reads as TGTGCCAGCTCACCGACAGGGACTAATGAAAAACTGTTTTTT.

The V gene is TRBV10-1, the J gene TRBJ2-5, with D perhaps TRBD2 (5 bases). Looked up from germline, CDR1 is WNHNN and CDR2 is SYGVQD (reference sequence). CDR3 size: 13 residues. V lost 3 bases to trimming and J lost 5 bases, with 10 bases between them. CDR3 bases: TGCGCCAGCAGTGATGCGGGCCAGGAGACCCAGTACTTC. It yields the protein CASSDAGQETQYF.

Of note for this clone: This sample also contains other DNA sequences that code for the same CDR3. The chain carries TRBV9 and TRBJ1-1; possible D gene TRBD1, 5 bases. Trimming removed 0 bases from V and 0 bases from J, with 6 bases in between. CDR1 is SGDLS and CDR2 is YYNGEE in the germline V gene. This CDR3 is built from 14 residues. The CDR3 sequence: CASSVGGVNTEAFF. CDR3 coding DNA: TGTGCCAGCAGCGTAGGGGGGGTGAACACTGAAGCTTTCTTT.

J is TRBJ2-7 and V is TRBV28, with 10 bases fitting TRBD1. The CDR3 contains 14 residues. The J segment lost 5 bases and the V segment lost 5 bases, leaving 6 bases of the junction unmatched. Germline CDR1 and CDR2: MDHEN and SYDVKM. The DNA for the CDR3 is TGTGCCAGCAGTCTGAGGACAGGGGGAAACGAGCAGTACTTC. This sequence encodes CASSLRTGGNEQYF.

V usage is TRBV30 and J usage is TRBJ1-2; D gene uncertain. The CDR3 totals 13 residues. Trimming removed 2 bases at V and 1 base at J, with 8 bases between. Germline loops: CDR1 GTSNPN, CDR2 SVGIG (reference sequence). This chain's CDR3 is CAWSNRHNYGYTF. The CDR3 nucleotides read TGTGCCTGGAGTAATCGACATAACTATGGCTACACCTTC.

A single count supports this clone. This rearrangement joins TRBV19 to TRBJ2-7; D perhaps matches TRBD1 (6 bases). The germline CDR1 and CDR2 sequences are LNHDA and SQIVND (reference sequence). The CDR3 covers 14 residues. The V end was cut by 5 bases, the J end by 2 bases, with 13 bases between. In DNA form, the CDR3 reads TGTGCCAGTAGTCTCCCAGGGGCGACCTACGAGCAGTACTTC. Its protein is CASSLPGATYEQYF.

The CDR3 DNA is TGCGCCAGCAGCTCTACTACGGCAGATACGCAGTATTTT. As protein: CASSSTTADTQYF. The gene calls are TRBV5-1 and TRBJ2-3, with no clear D. The germline V and J ends were trimmed by 3 bases and 4 bases, with 9 bases remaining between them. The CDR3 spans 13 residues. Germline CDR1 and CDR2: SGHRS and YFSETQ.

With regard to this clone: Germline is not matched at one junction end, which may reflect a read error. The V gene is TRBV6-2 or TRBV6-3, the J gene TRBJ1-5; no definite D call. The CDR3 runs to 15 residues. Germline V lookup: CDR1 MNHEY, CDR2 SVGEGT. DNA for the CDR3: TGTGCCAGCAGCTACTCAGGTCAGACGGGGCAGCCCCAGCATTTT. Amino acids: CASSYSGQTGQPQHF.

The V call is TRBV12-3 or TRBV12-4, the J call TRBJ1-1; maybe TRBD1 (5 bases). The CDR3 has 13 residues. Trimming took off 7 bases at V and 4 bases at J, with 13 bases between the two ends. CDR3 residues: CASILLRGTEAFF. In DNA form, the CDR3 reads TGTGCCAGCATTCTACTTAGGGGCACTGAAGCTTTCTTT.

The rearrangement uses TRBV19 and TRBJ1-2; possibly TRBD1 for D (6 bases). V was trimmed by 9 bases and J by 5 bases, leaving 19 bases between them. Germline loops: CDR1 LNHDA, CDR2 SQIVND (reference sequence). The length of the CDR3 is 14 residues. CDR3 amino acids: CASREQGSSYGYTF. CDR3 in DNA: TGTGCCAGCCGGGAACAGGGTTCATCTTATGGCTACACCTTC.

This clone was recorded once. V is TRBV11-3 and J is TRBJ2-1, with TRBD1 matching 9 bases. The V and J ends lost 3 bases and 4 bases, in that order; junction bases with no gene match: 10. Looked up from germline, CDR1 is SGHNT and CDR2 is YENEEA. CDR3 length: 17 residues. The CDR3 nucleotides are TGTGCCAGCAGCTTGTCAACCGGGACAGGGATTTACAATGAGCAGTTCTTC. Amino acid sequence: CASSLSTGTGIYNEQFF.

The chain uses TRBV2 and TRBJ2-3; 9 nucleotides align to TRBD2. CDR1 and CDR2 (germline): SNHLY, FYNNEI. This CDR3 is built from 18 residues. J was trimmed by 0 bases and V by 3 bases; bases with no gene match: 10. The CDR3 coding sequence is TGTGCCAGCAGTGACCGGCTAGCGGGGAGAACTAGCACAGATACGCAGTATTTT. This sequence encodes CASSDRLAGRTSTDTQYF.